Below are 14 T cell receptor beta chains sequenced from a single sample in a study of T-cell reconstitution after alpha-beta-depleted transplantation in children. Molecular barcoding with unique molecular identifiers was used for the TCRbeta library. TCRdb reanalysed the PCR reads using MiXCR and keeps one entry per CDR3 protein. The repertoire holds approximately 490,000 distinct CDR3 sequences, under 15% seen once, with 4.5% to 6% in the top ten. Sample: PBMCs from the stem cell graft donor, taken from the stem cell graft. The receptors derive from a human donor who donated a stem cell graft to a child with combined immunodeficiency.

The sample holds a few counts of this clonotype. The chain recombines TRBV20-1 with TRBJ2-7, with 8 bases fitting TRBD2. Unmatched junction bases numbered 11, after V lost 6 bases and J lost 4 bases. Germline V gives CDR1 DFQATT, CDR2 SNEGSKA (reference sequence). This CDR3 is built from 14 residues. CDR3 sequence (DNA): TGCAGTGCCCTACCAGCGGGAGTAGTATACGAGCAGTACTTC. Translated, it gives CSALPAGVVYEQYF.

With regard to this clonotype: The limits of the CDR3 on the DNA are not certain, so only TCRdb's listed CDR3 is given. V is TRBV21-1 and J is TRBJ2-3; the table's D call, TRBD1, was not checked against the DNA. TRBV21-1 constitutes a pseudogene. The CDR3 length equals 18 residues, ends included. CDR3 protein: CASVGSGALGPHTDTQYF.

The CDR3 loop is CASSRRSGKNIQYF. The CDR3 DNA follows: TGTGCCAGCAGCCGAAGGTCAGGCAAAAACATTCAGTACTTC. The rearrangement uses TRBV7-2 and TRBJ2-4; unclear D gene. V dropped 5 bases and J dropped 3 bases, with 11 bases sitting between them. Germline CDR1 reads SGHTA; CDR2 reads FQGNSA. The CDR3 contains 14 residues.

There are a few counts of this clonotype. The genes are TRBV7-2 and TRBJ1-5; the D gene is possibly TRBD1 (6 bases). Germline values: CDR1 SGHTA, CDR2 FQGNSA. The CDR3 is made up of 15 amino acids. Deletions cut 4 bases from V and 7 bases from J, with 17 bases between. This CDR3 reads CASSSLTGNLQPQHF. CDR3 sequence (DNA): TGTGCCAGCAGCTCGTTGACAGGAAATCTCCAGCCCCAGCATTTT. The variable domain in full, with the rest retrieved from reference TRBV7-2 and TRBJ1-5, is GAGVSQSPSNKVTEKGKDVELRCDPISGHTALYWYRQSLGQGLEFLIYFQGNSAPDKSGLPSDRFSAERTGGSVSTLTIQRTQQEDSAVYLCASSSLTGNLQPQHFGDGTRLSIL.

In its sample, this clonotype was seen many times. This rearrangement joins TRBV4-2 to TRBJ2-3; 10 nucleotides match TRBD2. The CDR3 length is 16 residues. Germline V CDR1 and CDR2: LGHNA, YNFKEQ. V shed 0 bases and J 1 base; nucleotides not matched to a gene: 1. As DNA, the CDR3 is TGTGCCAGCAGCCAAGATCTAGCGGGGGGCACAGATACGCAGTATTTT. It specifies CASSQDLAGGTDTQYF.

This clonotype has a count of ten or more. The genes are TRBV5-1 and TRBJ1-5, with 7 bases identical to TRBD1. The CDR3 has 13 amino acids. After removal of 5 bases from V and 7 bases from J, the junction contained 6 bases not matched to a gene. CDR1 SGHRS and CDR2 YFSETQ come from the germline V gene. CDR3 in amino acids: CASSPQGQQPQHF. The DNA for the CDR3 is TGCGCCAGCAGTCCACAGGGGCAGCAGCCCCAGCATTTT.

The table lists this clonotype with a few counts. The J gene is TRBJ2-5, the V gene TRBV27; a possible D gene is TRBD1 (5 bases). V lost 0 bases to trimming and J lost 7 bases, with 21 bases between them. The CDR3 has 17 amino acids. Per germline, CDR1 MNHEY and CDR2 SMNVEV (reference sequence). The CDR3 is CASSLSGRTVDQGTQYF. The CDR3 nucleotides are TGTGCCAGCAGTTTATCGGGCCGTACCGTTGACCAGGGGACCCAGTACTTC.

This clonotype was detected a few times. Possible read error: a much larger clone is one base away. The V gene is TRBV6-2 or TRBV6-3, the J gene TRBJ2-2, with 7 bases matching TRBD1. Per germline, CDR1 MNHEY and CDR2 SVGEGT. Unmatched junction bases numbered 1, after V lost 5 bases and J lost 1 base. The CDR3 has 14 amino acids. The CDR3, as DNA: TGTGCCAGCAGTCGGACAGGGAACACCGGGGAGCTGTTTTTT. Translating it yields CASSRTGNTGELFF.

This clonotype was picked up many times. The J gene is TRBJ2-1, the V gene TRBV5-1; D unclear. Trimming took off 6 bases at V and 0 bases at J, with 10 bases between the two ends. This CDR3 has 14 residues. Germline-derived CDR1 and CDR2 are SGHRS and YFSETQ. The CDR3: CASMFASSYNEQFF. CDR3 in DNA: TGCGCCAGCATGTTCGCTAGCTCCTACAATGAGCAGTTCTTC.

The rearrangement joins TRBV20-1 to TRBJ1-2; D may be TRBD1 (5 bases). CDR3 length: 13 residues. With 0 bases removed from V and 4 bases from J, the gap between germline ends came to 9 bases. Germline CDR1 DFQATT, CDR2 SNEGSKA (reference sequence). CDR3 DNA sequence: TGCAGTGCTAGAGATGGGCAGGGCTATGGCTACACCTTC. Amino acids: CSARDGQGYGYTF.

This clonotype occurred a few times. The V gene is TRBV7-9, the J gene TRBJ2-7; 7 bases agree with TRBD2. The ends lost 5 bases at V and 2 bases at J; junction bases unmatched: 15. CDR3 length equals 17 residues. Germline CDR1 SEHNR, CDR2 FQNEAQ (reference sequence). DNA of the CDR3: TGTGCCAGCAGCCGAGGTGGGGGGGAGGGCCAAGCCTACGAGCAGTACTTC. Its translation: CASSRGGGEGQAYEQYF.

This clonotype was observed many times. V is TRBV7-2 and J is TRBJ1-1, with 9 bases matching TRBD1. Germline assignment: CDR1 SGHTA and CDR2 FQGNSA. The V gene end was trimmed by 5 bases and the J gene end by 5 bases; junction bases not matched to a gene: 12. The CDR3 sequence is 16 residues long. In DNA, the CDR3 is TGTGCCAGCAGCGAACCCGGGACAGGGTTGGGAACTGAAGCTTTCTTT. This gives the protein CASSEPGTGLGTEAFF.

The chain combines TRBV9 with TRBJ2-1; D not certain. This CDR3 spans 17 amino acids. The germline gives CDR1 SGDLS, CDR2 YYNGEE. V lost 3 bases and J lost 0, with 16 bases in between. CDR3 amino acids: CASSGPVDRGSYNEQFF. The CDR3 coding sequence is TGTGCCAGCAGCGGTCCGGTGGATCGTGGCTCCTACAATGAGCAGTTCTTC.

In its sample, this clonotype was seen many times. The V gene is TRBV7-8, the J gene TRBJ2-2, with 8 nucleotides matching TRBD2. V lost 4 bases and J lost 6; bases outside the gene matches: 7. CDR3 size: 15 residues. Germline V gives CDR1 SGHVS, CDR2 FQNEAQ. As DNA, the CDR3 is TGTGCCAGCAGCTCTCGCGGGGGGCTCGCCGGGGAGCTGTTTTTT. This sequence encodes CASSSRGGLAGELFF.